This TCR beta chain was profiled in a study of T cell responses to AZD1222 COVID-19 vaccine. Overall study results and limits: Just a handful of people given AZD1222 tested seropositive at baseline. The study found vaccine-associated CD4 TCRs spanning spike, dominant at 160-218 and 743-854.

Here immunoSEQ multiplex PCR was the method, and the copy in TCRdb shows in-frame clones only, minus some. The sample carries about 140,000 clones, 91% recorded once. V lost 4 bases, J lost 4 bases, and 4 bases stayed unmatched. Germline CDR1 SGHDN, CDR2 FVKESK. The length of the CDR3 is 14 residues. This clone was seen only once. Its antigen is undetermined. This specimen was peripheral blood, taken 28 days after the second dose of the MenACWY control vaccine. This chain uses TRBV14 with TRBJ1-3; 7 positions match TRBD1. This clonotype was obtained from an adult who received the MenACWY meningococcal vaccine as a control. CDR3 coding DNA: TGTGCCAGCAGCCGCGGGACAGACGGAAACACCATATATTTT. Encoded protein: CASSRGTDGNTIYF.